This TCR beta chain came from a study of a mutant IDH1 vaccine in newly diagnosed glioma. Data came from immunoSEQ multiplex PCR; TCRdb stores just in-frame clones and leaves some out. Of tens of thousands of clones detected, 65% to 90% appear once; the ten largest clones hold over 2.5%. The time point was: baseline, week 1 (first vaccination visit). The treatment here: pre-vaccination baseline after standard-of-care therapy. The donors' diagnosis was new WHO grade 3 or 4 astrocytoma that was IDH1-mutant and ATRX-lost. Germline CDR1 reads MNHEY; CDR2 reads SMNVEV (reference sequence). V was cut by 6 bases and J by 4 bases, with 18 bases left in between. CDR3 length: 15 residues.

This TCR derives from a man aged 25 to 45 with glioma. Specimen: PBMCs, collected from a glioma patient treated with radiotherapy, temozolomide or both. The chain links TRBV27 to TRBJ1-2; perhaps TRBD1 as D (5 bases). CDR3 in amino acids: CASRSWGLVGYGYTF. The CDR3 DNA sequence: TGTGCCAGCAGGTCTTGGGGACTTGTTGGCTATGGCTACACCTTC.